Shown below are 5 T cell receptor beta chains from a single sample sequenced in a study of blood T cell repertoires in COVID-19. The assay was immunoSEQ multiplex PCR, and TCRdb's table has in-frame clones only and misses some. Of under 250,000 clones listed, roughly 84% are singletons. Sequencing input: peripheral blood. The receptors were gathered from a man aged 45-65 years with active or convalescent COVID-19.

Here the CDR3 reads CASSVQGTEAFF. In nucleotides, the CDR3 is TGTGCCAGCAGCGTACAGGGCACTGAAGCTTTCTTT. V usage is TRBV5-4 and J usage is TRBJ1-1, with a weak D call TRBD1 (6 bases). Germline lookup yields CDR1 SGHNT and CDR2 YYREEE (reference sequence). The V gene lost 4 bases and the J gene lost 4 bases, with 8 bases spanning the gap. CDR3 length: 12 residues. Combining the CDR3 with reference TRBV5-4 and TRBJ1-1 gives the whole variable domain ETGVTQSPTHLIKTRGQQVTLRCSSQSGHNTVSWYQQALGQGPQFIFQYYREEENGRGNFPPRFSGLQFPNYSSELNVNALELDDSALYLCASSVQGTEAFFGQGTRLTVV.

This sequence joins TRBV7-8 and TRBJ2-5; 10 bases are a match to TRBD2. Per germline, CDR1 SGHVS and CDR2 FQNEAQ. Trimming cost V 1 base and J 5 bases; bases outside gene matches: 4. There are 15 residues in the CDR3. CDR3 amino acids: CASSLGTSGAETQYF. In nucleotides, the CDR3 is TGTGCCAGCAGCTTAGGTACTAGCGGGGCGGAGACCCAGTACTTC.

The gene calls are TRBV29-1 and TRBJ1-2, with D perhaps matching TRBD1 (5 bases). Germline CDR1 and CDR2: SQVTM and ANQGSEA. Trimming took 3 bases from V and 4 from J, leaving 21 bases between them. The CDR3 runs 16 residues. CDR3 bases: TGCAGCGTTGAGGTCCCTGGGGCGGGACTCCTCTATGGCTACACCTTC. Translating it yields CSVEVPGAGLLYGYTF.

In its sample, this clone was seen once. The rearrangement joins TRBV3-1 (or the pseudogene TRBV3-2) to TRBJ1-4; 10 nucleotides line up with TRBD1. Germline-derived CDR1 and CDR2 are LGHDT and YNNKEL (reference sequence). Unmatched junction bases numbered 3, after V lost 11 bases and J lost 6 bases. The CDR3 covers 12 residues. This CDR3 reads CAEDRGDEKLFF. The CDR3 nucleotides read TGTGCCGAGGACAGGGGGGATGAAAAACTGTTTTTT.

The chain employs TRBV3-1 (or the pseudogene TRBV3-2) and TRBJ2-3; D is possibly TRBD2 (6 bases). Germline-derived CDR1 and CDR2 are LGHDT and YNNKEL (reference sequence). The CDR3 length is 16 residues. V was trimmed by 0 bases and J by 4 bases, leaving 14 bases between them. In DNA form, the CDR3 reads TGTGCCAGCAGCCAAGATCTACTAGCTTCCGCAGATACGCAGTATTTT. It codes for CASSQDLLASADTQYF.